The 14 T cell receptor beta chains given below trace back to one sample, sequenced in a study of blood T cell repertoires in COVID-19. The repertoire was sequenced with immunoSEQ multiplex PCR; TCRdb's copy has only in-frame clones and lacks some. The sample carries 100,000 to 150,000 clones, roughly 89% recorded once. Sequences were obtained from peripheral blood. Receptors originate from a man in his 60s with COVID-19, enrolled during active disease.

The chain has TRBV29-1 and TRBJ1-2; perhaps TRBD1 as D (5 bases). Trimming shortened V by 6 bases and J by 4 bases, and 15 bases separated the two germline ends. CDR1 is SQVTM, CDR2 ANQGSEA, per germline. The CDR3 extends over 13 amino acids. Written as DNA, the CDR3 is TGCAGCGTCTCTGGGGCAGGGTTCTATGGCTACACCTTC. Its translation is CSVSGAGFYGYTF. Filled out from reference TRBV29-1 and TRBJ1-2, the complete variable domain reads SAVISQKPSRDICQRGTSLTIQCQVDSQVTMMFWYRQQPGQSLTLIATANQGSEATYESGFVIDKFPISRPNLTFSTLTVSNMSPEDSSIYLCSVSGAGFYGYTFGSGTRLTVV.

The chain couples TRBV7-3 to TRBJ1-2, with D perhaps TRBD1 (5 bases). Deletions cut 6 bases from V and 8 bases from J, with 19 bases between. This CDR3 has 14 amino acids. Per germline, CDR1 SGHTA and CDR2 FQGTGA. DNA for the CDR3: TGTGCCAGCAGTCCGGGGCGGGGCTCGTCGGGCTACACCTTC. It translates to CASSPGRGSSGYTF.

CDR3 sequence (DNA): TGCGCCAGCAGCTTGGACAGGGGGGATGACACCGGGGAGCTGTTTTTT. Encoded protein: CASSLDRGDDTGELFF. This chain links TRBV5-1 with TRBJ2-2; 8 bases match TRBD1. The CDR3 consists of 16 residues. Germline loops: CDR1 SGHRS, CDR2 YFSETQ. Trimming removed 0 bases from V and 3 bases from J; junction bases left unmatched: 4. Drawing the rest from reference TRBV5-1 and TRBJ2-2, the complete variable domain is KAGVTQTPRYLIKTRGQQVTLSCSPISGHRSVSWYQQTPGQGLQFLFEYFSETQRNKGNFPGRFSGRQFSNSRSEMNVSTLELGDSALYLCASSLDRGDDTGELFFGEGSRLTVL.

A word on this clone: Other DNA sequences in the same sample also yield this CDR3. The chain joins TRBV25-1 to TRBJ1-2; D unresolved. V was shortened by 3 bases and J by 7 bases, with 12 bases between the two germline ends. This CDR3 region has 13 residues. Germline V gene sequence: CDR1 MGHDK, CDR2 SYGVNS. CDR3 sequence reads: CASSETGRGGYTF. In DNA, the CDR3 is TGTGCCAGCAGTGAGACGGGTCGGGGTGGCTACACCTTC.

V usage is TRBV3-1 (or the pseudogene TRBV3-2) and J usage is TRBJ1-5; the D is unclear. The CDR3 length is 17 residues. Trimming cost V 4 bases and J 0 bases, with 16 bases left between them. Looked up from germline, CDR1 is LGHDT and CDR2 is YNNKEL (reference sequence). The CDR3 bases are TGTGCCAGCAGCCTACCTACCGGAGGCCGTAGCAATCAGCCCCAGCATTTT. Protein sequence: CASSLPTGGRSNQPQHF.

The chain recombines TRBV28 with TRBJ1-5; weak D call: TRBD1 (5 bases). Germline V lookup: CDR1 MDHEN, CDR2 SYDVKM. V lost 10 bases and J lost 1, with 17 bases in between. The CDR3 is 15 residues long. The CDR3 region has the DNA TGTGCCACCGGGGGGAGGGGTCGAAGCAATCAGCCCCAGCATTTT. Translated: CATGGRGRSNQPQHF. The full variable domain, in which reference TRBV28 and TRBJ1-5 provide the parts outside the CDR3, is DVKVTQSSRYLVKRTGEKVFLECVQDMDHENMFWYRQDPGLGLRLIYFSYDVKMKEKGDIPEGYSVSREKKERFSLILESASTNQTSMYLCATGGRGRSNQPQHFGDGTRLSIL.

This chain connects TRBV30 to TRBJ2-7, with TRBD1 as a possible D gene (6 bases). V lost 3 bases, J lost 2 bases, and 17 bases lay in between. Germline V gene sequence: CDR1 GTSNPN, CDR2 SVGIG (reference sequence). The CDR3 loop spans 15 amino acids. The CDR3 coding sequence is TGTGCCTGGAGCCCCCCTACTTGGGGGCCCTACGAGCAGTACTTC. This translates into CAWSPPTWGPYEQYF.

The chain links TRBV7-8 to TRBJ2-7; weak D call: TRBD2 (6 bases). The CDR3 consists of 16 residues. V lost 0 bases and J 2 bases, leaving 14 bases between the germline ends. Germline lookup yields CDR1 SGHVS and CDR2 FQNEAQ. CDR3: CASSLAVGGATYEQYF. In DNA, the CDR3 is TGTGCCAGCAGCTTAGCCGTTGGCGGGGCTACCTACGAGCAGTACTTC.

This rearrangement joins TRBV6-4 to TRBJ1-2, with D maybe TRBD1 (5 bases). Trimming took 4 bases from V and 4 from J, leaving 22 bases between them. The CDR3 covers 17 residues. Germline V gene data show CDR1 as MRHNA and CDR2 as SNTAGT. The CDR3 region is CASSALPGGTLGYGYTF. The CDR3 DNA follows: TGTGCCAGCAGTGCCCTCCCGGGAGGGACCCTCGGCTATGGCTACACCTTC.

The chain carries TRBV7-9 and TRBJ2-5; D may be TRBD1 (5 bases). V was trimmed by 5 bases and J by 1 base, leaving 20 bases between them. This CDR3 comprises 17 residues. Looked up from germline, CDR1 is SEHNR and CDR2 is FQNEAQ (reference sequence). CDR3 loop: CASSIGHLSGAQETQYF. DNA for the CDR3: TGTGCCAGCAGCATAGGGCATTTATCTGGGGCCCAAGAGACCCAGTACTTC.

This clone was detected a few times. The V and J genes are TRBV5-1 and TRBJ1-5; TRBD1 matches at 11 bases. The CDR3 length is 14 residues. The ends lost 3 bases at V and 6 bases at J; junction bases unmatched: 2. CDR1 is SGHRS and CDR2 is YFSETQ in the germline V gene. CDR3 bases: TGCGCCAGCAGCTCGGGGACAGGGGGTCAGCCCCAGCATTTT. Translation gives CASSSGTGGQPQHF.

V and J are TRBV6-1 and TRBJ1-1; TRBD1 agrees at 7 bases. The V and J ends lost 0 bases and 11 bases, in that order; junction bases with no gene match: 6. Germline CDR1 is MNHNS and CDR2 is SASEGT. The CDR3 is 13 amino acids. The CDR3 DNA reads TGTGCCAGCAGTGAAGCAACCAGGGGGAGGGCTTTCTTT. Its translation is CASSEATRGRAFF.

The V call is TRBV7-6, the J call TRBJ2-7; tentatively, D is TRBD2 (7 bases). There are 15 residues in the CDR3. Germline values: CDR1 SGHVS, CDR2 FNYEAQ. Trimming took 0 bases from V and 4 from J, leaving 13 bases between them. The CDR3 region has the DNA TGTGCCAGCAGCTTAGCGGGGGGGCCTGGGTACGAGCAGTACTTC. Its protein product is CASSLAGGPGYEQYF.

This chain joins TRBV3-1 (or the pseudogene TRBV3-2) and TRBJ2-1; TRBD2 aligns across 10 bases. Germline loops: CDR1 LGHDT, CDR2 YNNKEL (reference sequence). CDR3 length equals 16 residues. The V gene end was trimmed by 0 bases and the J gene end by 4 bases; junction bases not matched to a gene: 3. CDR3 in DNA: TGTGCCAGCAGCCAAGAACTACTAGCGGGGTACAATGAGCAGTTCTTC. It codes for CASSQELLAGYNEQFF.